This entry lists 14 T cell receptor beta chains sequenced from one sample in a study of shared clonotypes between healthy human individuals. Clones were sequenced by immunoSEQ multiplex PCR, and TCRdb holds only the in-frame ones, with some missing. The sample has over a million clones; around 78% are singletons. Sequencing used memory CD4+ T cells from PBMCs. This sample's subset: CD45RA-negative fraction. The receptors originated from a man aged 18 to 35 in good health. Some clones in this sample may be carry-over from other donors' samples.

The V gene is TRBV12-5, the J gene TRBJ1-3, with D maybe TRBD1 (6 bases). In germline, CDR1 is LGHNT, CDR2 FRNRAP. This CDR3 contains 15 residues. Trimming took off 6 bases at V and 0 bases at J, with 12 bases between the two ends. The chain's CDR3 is CASGSGHISGNTIYF. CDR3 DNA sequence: TGTGCTAGTGGCTCGGGACATATCTCTGGAAACACCATATATTTT.

The CDR3 is CASSLGLGGYTDTQYF. DNA for the CDR3: TGTGCCAGCAGCTTAGGGTTGGGGGGTTACACAGATACGCAGTATTTT. This rearrangement joins TRBV7-9 to TRBJ2-3; D is perhaps TRBD2 (6 bases). Trimming took 1 base from V and 2 from J, leaving 13 bases between them. Germline V gene sequence: CDR1 SEHNR, CDR2 FQNEAQ (reference sequence). This CDR3 region has 16 residues.

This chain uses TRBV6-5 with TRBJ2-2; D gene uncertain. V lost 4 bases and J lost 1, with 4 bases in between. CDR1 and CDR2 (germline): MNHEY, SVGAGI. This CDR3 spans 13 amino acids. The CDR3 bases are TGTGCCAGCAGTTCAGTGAACACCGGGGAGCTGTTTTTT. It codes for CASSSVNTGELFF.

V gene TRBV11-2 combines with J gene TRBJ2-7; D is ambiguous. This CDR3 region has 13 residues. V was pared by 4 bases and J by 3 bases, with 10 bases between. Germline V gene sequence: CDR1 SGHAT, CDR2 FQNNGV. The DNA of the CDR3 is TGTGCCAGCAGCTCCTATTCGGGCTACGAGCAGTACTTC. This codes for CASSSYSGYEQYF.

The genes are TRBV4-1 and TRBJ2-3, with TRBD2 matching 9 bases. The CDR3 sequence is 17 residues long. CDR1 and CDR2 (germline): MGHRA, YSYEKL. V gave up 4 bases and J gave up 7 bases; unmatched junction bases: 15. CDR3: CASSRVNGPSGINTQYF. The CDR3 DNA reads TGCGCCAGCAGCCGGGTGAATGGGCCTAGCGGGATAAATACGCAGTATTTT.

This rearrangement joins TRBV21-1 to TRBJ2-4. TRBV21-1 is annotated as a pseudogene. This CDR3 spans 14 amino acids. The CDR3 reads CASLGTDNKNIQYF. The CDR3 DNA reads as TGTGCCAGCTTAGGGACCGACAACAAAAACATTCAGTACTTC.

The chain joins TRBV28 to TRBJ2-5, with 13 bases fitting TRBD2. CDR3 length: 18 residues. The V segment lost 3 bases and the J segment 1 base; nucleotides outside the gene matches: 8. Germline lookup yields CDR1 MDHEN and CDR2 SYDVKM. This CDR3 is CASSLWTSGRRSQETQYF. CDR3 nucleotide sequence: TGTGCCAGCAGTTTGTGGACTAGCGGGAGAAGGTCCCAAGAGACCCAGTACTTC.

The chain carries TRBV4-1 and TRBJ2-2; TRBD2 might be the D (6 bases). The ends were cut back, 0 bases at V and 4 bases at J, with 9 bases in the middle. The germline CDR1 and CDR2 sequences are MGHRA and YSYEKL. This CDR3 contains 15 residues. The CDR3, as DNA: TGCGCCAGCAGCCAAGAATACGGGAGCACCGGGGAGCTGTTTTTT. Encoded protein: CASSQEYGSTGELFF.

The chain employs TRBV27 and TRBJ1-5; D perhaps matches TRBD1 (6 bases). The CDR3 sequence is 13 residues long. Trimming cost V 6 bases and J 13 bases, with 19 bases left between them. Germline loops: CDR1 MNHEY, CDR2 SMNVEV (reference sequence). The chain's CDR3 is CASSPKGGFRQHF. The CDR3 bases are TGTGCCAGCAGCCCTAAGGGGGGGTTTAGACAGCATTTT.

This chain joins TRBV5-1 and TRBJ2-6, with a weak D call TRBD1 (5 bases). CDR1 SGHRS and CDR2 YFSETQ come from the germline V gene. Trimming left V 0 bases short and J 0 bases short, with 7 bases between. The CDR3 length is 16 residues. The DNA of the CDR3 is TGCGCCAGCAGCTTGGTCAGGGCCTCTGGGGCCAACGTCCTGACTTTC. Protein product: CASSLVRASGANVLTF.

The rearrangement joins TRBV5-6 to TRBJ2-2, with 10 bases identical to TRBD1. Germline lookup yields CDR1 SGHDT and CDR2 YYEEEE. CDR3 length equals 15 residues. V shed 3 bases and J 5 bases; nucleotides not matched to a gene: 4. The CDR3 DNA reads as TGTGCCAGCAGCTCCGGGACAGGGGCGACCGGGGAGCTGTTTTTT. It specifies CASSSGTGATGELFF.

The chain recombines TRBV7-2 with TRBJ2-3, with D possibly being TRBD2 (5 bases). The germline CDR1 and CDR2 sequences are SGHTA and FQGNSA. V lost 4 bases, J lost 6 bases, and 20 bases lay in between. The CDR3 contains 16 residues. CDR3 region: CASSSDFSGLRDTQYF. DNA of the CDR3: TGTGCCAGCAGCTCCGACTTTTCCGGACTCAGGGATACGCAGTATTTT.

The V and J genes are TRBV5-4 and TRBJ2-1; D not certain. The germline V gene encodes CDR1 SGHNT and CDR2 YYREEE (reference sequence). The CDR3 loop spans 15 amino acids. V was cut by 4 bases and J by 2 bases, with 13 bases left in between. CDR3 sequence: CASSPTVVTYNEQFF. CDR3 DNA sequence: TGTGCCAGCAGCCCTACGGTCGTGACCTACAATGAGCAGTTCTTC.

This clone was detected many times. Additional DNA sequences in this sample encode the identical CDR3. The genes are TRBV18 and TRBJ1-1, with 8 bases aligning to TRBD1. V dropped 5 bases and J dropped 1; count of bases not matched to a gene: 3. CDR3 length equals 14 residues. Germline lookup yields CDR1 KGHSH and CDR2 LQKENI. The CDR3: CASSTTGANTEAFF. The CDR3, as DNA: TGTGCCAGCTCAACGACAGGGGCGAACACTGAAGCTTTCTTT.